This T cell receptor beta chain emerged from a study of blood T cells in healthy people across ages. Whole-study context: Template switching picked up about one barcoded beta molecule for each two T cells.

Donors were systemically healthy Caucasian individuals from Russia aged roughly 6 to 100 years. A minimum of 5 micrograms of total RNA was extracted per sample. Through a sample-barcoded 5' primer and a J-beta primer mix, a second PCR was run for roughly 7 to 12 cycles. Through a template-switch adaptor with 12 random nucleotides, each cDNA molecule received a tag. TCRdb re-analysed the 5' RACE reads in MiXCR, keeping a single row per CDR3 protein. The sample consists of about 1,400,000 distinct CDR3 sequences, around 42% of them appearing once. Sample: blood. This sequence originates from a woman aged 18-35 years in good health.

Here the CDR3 DNA reads TGTGCCATCATACAGATCTATGGCTACACCTTC. Its protein is CAIIQIYGYTF. The gene calls are TRBV12-3 or TRBV12-4 and TRBJ1-2; no clear D. V lost 10 bases, J lost 4 bases, and 10 bases lay in between. The CDR3 is 11 amino acids.